The rows below give T cell receptor beta chains drawn from one sample of a study of shared clonotypes between healthy human individuals. This table comes from immunoSEQ multiplex PCR, and its TCRdb copy is limited to in-frame clones, with some not included. The sample consists of 730,000 or so clones, approximately 79% of them appearing once. The sample comprised memory CD4+ T cells sorted from blood. The receptors originated from a woman aged 25 to 39 in good health. CDR3s leave out the opening cysteine and the closing phenylalanine or tryptophan. The order of the fields is J gene, V gene, CDR3 protein.

j_gene: .; v_gene: TRBV25-1; CDR3aa: ASSGFPYYEQY
j_gene: TRBJ1-5; v_gene: TRBV7-2; CDR3aa: ASRTDALSNQPQH
j_gene: TRBJ1-1; v_gene: TRBV7-9; CDR3aa: ASSPGGVRTEAF
j_gene: TRBJ2-5; v_gene: TRBV7-7; CDR3aa: ASSFYLQETQY
j_gene: TRBJ2-7; v_gene: TRBV18; CDR3aa: ASSPPGLAGQTQQY
j_gene: TRBJ1-2; v_gene: TRBV4-2; CDR3aa: ASSQGSRVDGYT
j_gene: TRBJ1-1; v_gene: TRBV10-1; CDR3aa: ASSPTEAF
j_gene: TRBJ1-2; v_gene: TRBV28; CDR3aa: ASGSQGLYGYT
j_gene: TRBJ2-5; v_gene: TRBV4-1; CDR3aa: ASSQYTGGPSMETQY
j_gene: TRBJ2-2; v_gene: TRBV4-2; CDR3aa: ASSQDRWDTGELF
j_gene: TRBJ2-4; v_gene: TRBV18; CDR3aa: ASSPSQGSQNIQY
j_gene: TRBJ1-1; v_gene: TRBV10-1; CDR3aa: ASSATSKQGPGAFMNTEAF
j_gene: TRBJ1-2; v_gene: TRBV5-6; CDR3aa: ASSYPGTGINYGYT
j_gene: TRBJ1-5; v_gene: TRBV19; CDR3aa: ASLDRGNQPQH
j_gene: TRBJ2-1; v_gene: TRBV10-1; CDR3aa: ASSTPGENEQF
j_gene: TRBJ1-1; v_gene: TRBV29-1; CDR3aa: SVEGENTEAF
j_gene: TRBJ2-3; v_gene: TRBV18; CDR3aa: ASSPLDHTDTQY
j_gene: TRBJ2-2; v_gene: TRBV7-9; CDR3aa: ASSSRASGSSLEAGELF
j_gene: TRBJ2-5; v_gene: TRBV2; CDR3aa: ASRGSGTSLTQY
j_gene: TRBJ1-1; v_gene: TRBV2; CDR3aa: ASSQLQGNTEAF
j_gene: TRBJ2-7; v_gene: TRBV28; CDR3aa: ASTLARGLGYEQY
j_gene: TRBJ2-7; v_gene: TRBV13; CDR3aa: ASSQRQTSYEQY
j_gene: TRBJ2-7; v_gene: TRBV19; CDR3aa: ASTGLAGEQY
j_gene: TRBJ2-7; v_gene: TRBV6-1; CDR3aa: ASSDGSPYEQY
j_gene: TRBJ2-7; v_gene: TRBV28; CDR3aa: ASSRRTGGRRTYEQY
j_gene: TRBJ2-2; v_gene: TRBV6-5; CDR3aa: ASSVLANTGELF
j_gene: TRBJ2-2; v_gene: TRBV7-9; CDR3aa: ASSLVQGWTGELF
j_gene: TRBJ2-7; v_gene: TRBV11-2; CDR3aa: ASSARSKSGSYEQY
j_gene: TRBJ2-7; v_gene: TRBV11-2; CDR3aa: ASSWSDNYEQY
j_gene: TRBJ1-4; v_gene: TRBV18; CDR3aa: ASSLGSGGLGTNEKLF
j_gene: TRBJ2-3; v_gene: TRBV9; CDR3aa: ASSVEAGFTDTQY
j_gene: TRBJ1-2; v_gene: TRBV5-4; CDR3aa: ASSLAWGQDYGYT
j_gene: TRBJ1-2; v_gene: TRBV28; CDR3aa: ASSFVKYGYT
j_gene: TRBJ1-5; v_gene: TRBV15; CDR3aa: ATSRDQGLRQPQH
j_gene: TRBJ1-5; v_gene: TRBV19; CDR3aa: ASKVGQGVFSNQPQH
j_gene: TRBJ2-5; v_gene: TRBV5-4; CDR3aa: ASSVAGGPGETQY
j_gene: TRBJ2-7; v_gene: TRBV28; CDR3aa: ASSPILAGGPYEQY
j_gene: TRBJ2-7; v_gene: TRBV28; CDR3aa: ASSTFGGTYEQY
j_gene: TRBJ1-1; v_gene: TRBV11-3; CDR3aa: ASSLGGRTEAF
j_gene: TRBJ2-7; v_gene: TRBV6-5; CDR3aa: ASSPQGGGREQY
j_gene: TRBJ2-1; v_gene: TRBV25-1; CDR3aa: ASSELLAAGGYNEQF
j_gene: TRBJ1-6; v_gene: TRBV25-1; CDR3aa: ASSEYRVNSPLH
j_gene: .; v_gene: TRBV15; CDR3aa: ATSPREAPYEQY
j_gene: TRBJ2-4; v_gene: TRBV15; CDR3aa: ATSRENIQY
j_gene: TRBJ2-7; v_gene: TRBV21-1; CDR3aa: ASSKGGRGGPPPYEQY
j_gene: TRBJ2-1; v_gene: TRBV5-6; CDR3aa: ASSPKAGLYNEQF
j_gene: TRBJ1-6; v_gene: TRBV9; CDR3aa: ASSASGSYNSPLH
j_gene: TRBJ1-2; v_gene: TRBV6-1; CDR3aa: ASSELGSTTGYT
j_gene: TRBJ2-2; v_gene: TRBV28; CDR3aa: ASSLSALLAGGTGELF
j_gene: TRBJ1-2; v_gene: TRBV7-2; CDR3aa: ASSLQVAGGAVDYGYT
j_gene: TRBJ2-3; v_gene: TRBV27; CDR3aa: ASRGLADTQY
j_gene: TRBJ2-7; v_gene: TRBV19; CDR3aa: ASSTRQGAREQY